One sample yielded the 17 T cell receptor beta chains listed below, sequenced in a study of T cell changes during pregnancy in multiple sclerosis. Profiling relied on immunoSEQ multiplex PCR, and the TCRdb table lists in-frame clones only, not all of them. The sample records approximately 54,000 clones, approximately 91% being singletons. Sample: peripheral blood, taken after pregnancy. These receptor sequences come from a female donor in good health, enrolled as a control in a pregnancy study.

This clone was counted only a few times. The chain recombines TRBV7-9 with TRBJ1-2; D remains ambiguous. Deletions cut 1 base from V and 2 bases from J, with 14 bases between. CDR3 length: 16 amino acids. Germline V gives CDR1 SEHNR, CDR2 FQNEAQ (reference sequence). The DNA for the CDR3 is TGTGCCAGCAGCTTAGAGGAGGGCTTCCCGAACTATGGCTACACCTTC. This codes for CASSLEEGFPNYGYTF. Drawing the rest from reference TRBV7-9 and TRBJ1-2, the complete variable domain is DTGVSQNPRHKITKRGQNVTFRCDPISEHNRLYWYRQTLGQGPEFLTYFQNEAQLEKSRLLSDRFSAERPKGSFSTLEIQRTEQGDSAMYLCASSLEEGFPNYGYTFGSGTRLTVV.

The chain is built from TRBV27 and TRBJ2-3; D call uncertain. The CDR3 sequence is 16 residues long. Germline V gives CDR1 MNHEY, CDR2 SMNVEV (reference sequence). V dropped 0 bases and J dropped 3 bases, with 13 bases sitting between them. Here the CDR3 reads CASSLSNVLSTDTQYF. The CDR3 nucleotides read TGTGCCAGCAGTTTATCGAACGTCCTCAGTACAGATACGCAGTATTTT.

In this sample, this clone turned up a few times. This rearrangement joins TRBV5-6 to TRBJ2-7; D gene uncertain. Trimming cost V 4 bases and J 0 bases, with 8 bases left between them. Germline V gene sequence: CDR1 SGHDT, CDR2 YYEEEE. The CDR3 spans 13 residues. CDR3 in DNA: TGTGCCAGCAGCCGCCTGGCCTCCTACGAGCAGTACTTC. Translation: CASSRLASYEQYF.

The CDR3 region is CASTWTGGYEQYF. The CDR3 nucleotides read TGTGCCAGCACCTGGACAGGAGGCTACGAGCAGTACTTC. The V gene is TRBV11-3, the J gene TRBJ2-7; 7 positions match TRBD1. This CDR3 comprises 13 residues. Germline CDR1 and CDR2: SGHNT and YENEEA. The V segment lost 7 bases and the J segment 3 bases; nucleotides outside the gene matches: 6.

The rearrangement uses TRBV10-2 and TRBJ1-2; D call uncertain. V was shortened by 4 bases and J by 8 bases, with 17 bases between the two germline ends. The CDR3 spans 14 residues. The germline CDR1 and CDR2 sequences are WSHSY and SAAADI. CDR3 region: CASSAGNPTRGYTF. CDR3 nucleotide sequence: TGCGCCAGCAGTGCCGGGAACCCGACTAGGGGCTACACCTTC.

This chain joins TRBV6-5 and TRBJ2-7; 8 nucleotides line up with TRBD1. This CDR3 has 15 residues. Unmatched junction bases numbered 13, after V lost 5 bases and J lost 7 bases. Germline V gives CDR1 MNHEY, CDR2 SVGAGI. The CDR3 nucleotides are TGTGCCAGCAGTCTATTGGGGCAGGGGGCGAAGGAGCAGTACTTC. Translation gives CASSLLGQGAKEQYF.

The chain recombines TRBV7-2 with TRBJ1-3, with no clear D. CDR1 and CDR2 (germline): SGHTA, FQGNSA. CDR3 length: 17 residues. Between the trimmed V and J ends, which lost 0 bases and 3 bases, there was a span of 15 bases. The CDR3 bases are TGTGCCAGCAGCTTAGCGTACAGTCCCGCTCTTGGAAACACCATATATTTT. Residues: CASSLAYSPALGNTIYF. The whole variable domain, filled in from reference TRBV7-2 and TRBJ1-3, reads GAGVSQSPSNKVTEKGKDVELRCDPISGHTALYWYRQSLGQGLEFLIYFQGNSAPDKSGLPSDRFSAERTGGSVSTLTIQRTQQEDSAVYLCASSLAYSPALGNTIYFGEGSWLTVV.

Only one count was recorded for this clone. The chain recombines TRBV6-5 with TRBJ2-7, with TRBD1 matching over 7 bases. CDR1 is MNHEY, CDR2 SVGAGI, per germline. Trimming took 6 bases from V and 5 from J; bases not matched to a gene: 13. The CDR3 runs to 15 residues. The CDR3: CASRRTGDLVNEQYF. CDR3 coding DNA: TGTGCCAGCAGACGAACAGGGGATCTTGTTAACGAGCAGTACTTC.

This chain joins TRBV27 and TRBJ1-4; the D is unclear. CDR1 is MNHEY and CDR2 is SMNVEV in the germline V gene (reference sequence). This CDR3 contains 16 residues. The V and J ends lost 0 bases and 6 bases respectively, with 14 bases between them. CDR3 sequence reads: CASSLSARVKDEKLFF. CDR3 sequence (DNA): TGTGCCAGCAGTTTATCGGCGAGGGTTAAGGATGAAAAACTGTTTTTT.

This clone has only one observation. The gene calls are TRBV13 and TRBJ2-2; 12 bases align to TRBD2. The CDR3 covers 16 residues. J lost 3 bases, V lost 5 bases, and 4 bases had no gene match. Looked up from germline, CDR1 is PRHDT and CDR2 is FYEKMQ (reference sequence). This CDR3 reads CASSGPSGRDTGELFF. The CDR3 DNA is TGTGCCAGCAGCGGGCCTAGCGGGAGGGACACCGGGGAGCTGTTTTTT.

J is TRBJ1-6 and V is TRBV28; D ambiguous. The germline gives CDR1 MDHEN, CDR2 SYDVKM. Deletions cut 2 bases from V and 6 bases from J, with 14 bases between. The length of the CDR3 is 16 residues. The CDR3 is CASSLNAVRLNSPLHF. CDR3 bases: TGTGCCAGCAGTTTAAACGCAGTTCGACTTAATTCACCCCTCCACTTT.

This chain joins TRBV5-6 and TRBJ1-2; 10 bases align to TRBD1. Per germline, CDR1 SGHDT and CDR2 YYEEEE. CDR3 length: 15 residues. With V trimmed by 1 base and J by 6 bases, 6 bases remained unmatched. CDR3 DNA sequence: TGTGCCAGCAGCTTGACCGGGACAGGGGCCCATGGCTACACCTTC. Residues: CASSLTGTGAHGYTF.

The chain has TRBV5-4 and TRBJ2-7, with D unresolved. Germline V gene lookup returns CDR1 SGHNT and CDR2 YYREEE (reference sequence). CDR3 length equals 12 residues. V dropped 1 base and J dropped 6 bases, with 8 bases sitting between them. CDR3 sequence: CASSLNLVEQYF. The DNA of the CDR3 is TGTGCCAGCAGCTTGAACTTAGTCGAGCAGTACTTC.

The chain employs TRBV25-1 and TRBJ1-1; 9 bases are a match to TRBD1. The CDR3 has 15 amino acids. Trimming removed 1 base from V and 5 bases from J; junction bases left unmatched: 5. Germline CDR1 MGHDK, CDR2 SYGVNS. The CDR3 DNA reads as TGTGCCAGCAGTGAATCCGGACAGGGGAGGACTGAAGCTTTCTTT. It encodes CASSESGQGRTEAFF.

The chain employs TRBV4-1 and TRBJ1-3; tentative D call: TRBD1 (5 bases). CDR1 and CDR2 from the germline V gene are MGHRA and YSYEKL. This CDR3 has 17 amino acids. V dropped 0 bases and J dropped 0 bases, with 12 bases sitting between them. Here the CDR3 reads CASSQDKGASSGNTIYF. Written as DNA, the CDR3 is TGCGCCAGCAGCCAAGATAAAGGGGCGTCCTCTGGAAACACCATATATTTT.

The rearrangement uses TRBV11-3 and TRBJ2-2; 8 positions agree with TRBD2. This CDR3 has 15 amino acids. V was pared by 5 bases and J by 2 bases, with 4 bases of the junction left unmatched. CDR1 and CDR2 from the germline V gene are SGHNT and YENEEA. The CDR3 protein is CASSPTSGNTGELFF. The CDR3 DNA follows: TGTGCCAGCAGCCCTACTAGCGGAAACACCGGGGAGCTGTTTTTT.

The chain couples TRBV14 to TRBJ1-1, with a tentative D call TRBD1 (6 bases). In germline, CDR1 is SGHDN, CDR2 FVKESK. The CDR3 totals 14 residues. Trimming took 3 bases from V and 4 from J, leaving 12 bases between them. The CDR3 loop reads CASSHRGWGTEAFF. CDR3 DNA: TGTGCCAGCAGCCACAGGGGTTGGGGCACTGAAGCTTTCTTT.